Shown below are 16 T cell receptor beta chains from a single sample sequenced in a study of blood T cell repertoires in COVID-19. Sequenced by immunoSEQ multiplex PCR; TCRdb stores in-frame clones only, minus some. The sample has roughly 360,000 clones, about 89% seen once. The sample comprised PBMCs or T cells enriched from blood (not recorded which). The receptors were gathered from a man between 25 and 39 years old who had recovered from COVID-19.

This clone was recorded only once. The CDR3 DNA is TGCGCCAGCAGCTCCAACAGGGCCACTGAAGCTTTCTTT. Translating it yields CASSSNRATEAFF. V usage is TRBV10-2 and J usage is TRBJ1-1; D possibly corresponds to TRBD1 (6 bases). Germline V gene sequence: CDR1 WSHSY, CDR2 SAAADI. Trimming shortened V by 6 bases and J by 4 bases, and 12 bases separated the two germline ends. This CDR3 is 13 amino acids long.

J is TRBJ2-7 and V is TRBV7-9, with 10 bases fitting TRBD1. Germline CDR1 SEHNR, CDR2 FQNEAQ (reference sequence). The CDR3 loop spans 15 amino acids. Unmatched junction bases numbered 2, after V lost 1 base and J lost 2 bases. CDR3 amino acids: CASSLGGTGAYEQYF. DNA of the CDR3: TGTGCCAGCAGCTTAGGCGGGACAGGGGCCTACGAGCAGTACTTC. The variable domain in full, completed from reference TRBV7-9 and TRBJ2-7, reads DTGVSQNPRHKITKRGQNVTFRCDPISEHNRLYWYRQTLGQGPEFLTYFQNEAQLEKSRLLSDRFSAERPKGSFSTLEIQRTEQGDSAMYLCASSLGGTGAYEQYFGPGTRLTVT.

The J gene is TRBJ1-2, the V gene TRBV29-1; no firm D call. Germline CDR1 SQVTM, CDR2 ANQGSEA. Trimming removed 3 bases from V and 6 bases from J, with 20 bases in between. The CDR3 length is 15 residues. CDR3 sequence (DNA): TGCAGCGTTGACCCCCAATTCGGGTCTAGAAATGGCTACACCTTC. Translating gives CSVDPQFGSRNGYTF.

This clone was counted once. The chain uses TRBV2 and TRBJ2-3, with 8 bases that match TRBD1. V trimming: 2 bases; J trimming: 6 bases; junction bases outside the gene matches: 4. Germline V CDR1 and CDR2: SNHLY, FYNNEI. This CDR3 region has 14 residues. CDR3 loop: CASSEQGASDTQYF. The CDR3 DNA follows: TGTGCCAGCAGTGAACAGGGGGCAAGTGATACGCAGTATTTT.

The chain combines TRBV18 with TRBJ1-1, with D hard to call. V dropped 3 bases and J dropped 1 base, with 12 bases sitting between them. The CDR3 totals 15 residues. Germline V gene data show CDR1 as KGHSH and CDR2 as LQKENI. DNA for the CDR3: TGTGCCAGCTCACCGCAAAGGACTGCGAACACTGAAGCTTTCTTT. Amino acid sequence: CASSPQRTANTEAFF.

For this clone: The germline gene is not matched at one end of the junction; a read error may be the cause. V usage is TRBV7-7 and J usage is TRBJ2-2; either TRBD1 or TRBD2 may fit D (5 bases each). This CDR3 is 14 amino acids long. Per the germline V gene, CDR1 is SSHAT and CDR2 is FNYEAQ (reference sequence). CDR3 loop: CASRESGGAGELFF. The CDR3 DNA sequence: TGTGCTAGCAGGGAATCAGGAGGCGCCGGGGAGCTGTTTTTT. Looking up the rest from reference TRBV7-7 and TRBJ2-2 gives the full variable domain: GAGVSQSPRYKVTKRGQDVTLRCDPISSHATLYWYQQALGQGPEFLTYFNYEAQPDKSGLPSDRFSAERPEGSISTLTIQRTEQRDSAMYRCASRESGGAGELFFGEGSRLTVL.

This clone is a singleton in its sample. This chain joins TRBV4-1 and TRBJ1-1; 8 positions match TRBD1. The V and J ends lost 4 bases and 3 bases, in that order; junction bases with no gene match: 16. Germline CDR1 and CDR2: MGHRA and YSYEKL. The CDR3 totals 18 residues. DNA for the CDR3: TGCGCCAGCAGCCCCAGCCCGATTCAGGGGGCGCCGTACACTGAAGCTTTCTTT. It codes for CASSPSPIQGAPYTEAFF.

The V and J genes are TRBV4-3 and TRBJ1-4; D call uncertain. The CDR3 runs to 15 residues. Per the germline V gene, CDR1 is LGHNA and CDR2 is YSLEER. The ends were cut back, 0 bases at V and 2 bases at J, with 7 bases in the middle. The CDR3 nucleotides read TGCGCCAGCAGCCAAGATGGAGGGACTAATGAAAAACTGTTTTTT. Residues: CASSQDGGTNEKLFF.

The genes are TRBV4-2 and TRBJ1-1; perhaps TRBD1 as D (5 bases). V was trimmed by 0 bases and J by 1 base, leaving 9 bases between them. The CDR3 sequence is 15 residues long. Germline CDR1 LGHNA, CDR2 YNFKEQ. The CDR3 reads CASSQERGGNTEAFF. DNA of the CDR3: TGTGCCAGCAGCCAAGAGAGGGGAGGGAACACTGAAGCTTTCTTT.

The CDR3 here is CASRVSGTGELFF. As DNA, the CDR3 is TGTGCCAGCAGGGTATCAGGTACCGGGGAGCTGTTTTTT. This chain links TRBV28 with TRBJ2-2, with D unresolved. This CDR3 is built from 13 residues. The V and J ends lost 6 bases and 5 bases respectively, with 10 bases between them. Germline CDR1 MDHEN, CDR2 SYDVKM.

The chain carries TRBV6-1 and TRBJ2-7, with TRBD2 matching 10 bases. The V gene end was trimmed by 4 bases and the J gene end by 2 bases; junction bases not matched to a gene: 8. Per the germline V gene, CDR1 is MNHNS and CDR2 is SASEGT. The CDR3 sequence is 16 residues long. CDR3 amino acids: CASSGPSGGVTYEQYF. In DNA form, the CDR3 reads TGTGCCAGCAGTGGCCCTAGCGGGGGAGTAACCTACGAGCAGTACTTC.

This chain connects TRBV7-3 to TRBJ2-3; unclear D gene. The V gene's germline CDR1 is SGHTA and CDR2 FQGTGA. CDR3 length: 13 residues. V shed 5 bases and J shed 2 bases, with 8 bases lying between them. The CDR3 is CASSPPHTDTQYF. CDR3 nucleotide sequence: TGTGCCAGCAGCCCCCCCCACACAGATACGCAGTATTTT.

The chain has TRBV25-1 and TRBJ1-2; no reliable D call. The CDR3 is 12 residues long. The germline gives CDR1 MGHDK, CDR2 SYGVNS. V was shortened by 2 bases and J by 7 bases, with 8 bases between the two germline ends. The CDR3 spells CASSEALGGYTF. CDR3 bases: TGTGCCAGCAGTGAAGCACTCGGTGGCTACACCTTC.

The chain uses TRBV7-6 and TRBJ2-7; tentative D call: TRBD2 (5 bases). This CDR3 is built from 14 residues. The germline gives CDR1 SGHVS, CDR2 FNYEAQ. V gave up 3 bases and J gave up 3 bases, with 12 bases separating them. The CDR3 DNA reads TGTGCCAGCAGCTTTTTTGCCGGGGACTACGAGCAGTACTTC. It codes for CASSFFAGDYEQYF.

CDR3 bases: TGTGCCTGGAGTCGGCAACAGGGGAAGGGAGGACGCGAGCAGTACTTC. It encodes CAWSRQQGKGGREQYF. J is TRBJ2-7 and V is TRBV30; tentatively, D is TRBD1 (7 bases). The CDR3 loop spans 16 amino acids. The V gene lost 2 bases and the J gene lost 6 bases, with 23 bases spanning the gap. Germline CDR1 reads GTSNPN; CDR2 reads SVGIG (reference sequence).

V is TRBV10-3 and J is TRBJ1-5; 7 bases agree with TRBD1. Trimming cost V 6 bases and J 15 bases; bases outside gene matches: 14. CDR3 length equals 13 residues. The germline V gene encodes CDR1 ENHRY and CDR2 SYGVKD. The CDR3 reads CAISQGQAQSRHF. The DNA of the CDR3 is TGTGCCATCAGCCAAGGACAGGCCCAATCTAGGCATTTT.